The clone carrying this T cell receptor (beta chain) came up a few times. Its antigen remains unidentified. These data belong to a study of early T cells in non-severe SARS-CoV-2 infection. Study-wide context: Sequencing was performed on bulk RNA from unsorted whole blood, leaving chains unpaired. Findings and limits, study-wide: There was a bias toward anti-spike CD8 responses in VDJdb matching, which missed private and CD4 specificities.

Attachment of unique molecular identifiers was made to individual cDNA molecules. TCRdb recomputed calls from the 5' RACE reads with MiXCR, one row per CDR3 protein. The sample lists 30,000 to 45,000 distinct CDR3 sequences; roughly 5% were seen once. The germline V gene has CDR1 SEHNR and CDR2 FQNEAQ (reference sequence). Deletions cut 11 bases from V and 0 bases from J, with 13 bases between. The CDR3 loop spans 13 amino acids. The sequencing sample was made of whole blood. This receptor was taken from an adult who was a healthcare worker with PCR-confirmed SARS-CoV-2 infection or an uninfected control (not recorded which). The rearrangement joins TRBV7-9 to TRBJ1-1; D ambiguous. This CDR3 is CAGQTEMNTEAFF. As DNA, the CDR3 is TGTGCCGGGCAAACAGAAATGAACACTGAAGCTTTCTTT.